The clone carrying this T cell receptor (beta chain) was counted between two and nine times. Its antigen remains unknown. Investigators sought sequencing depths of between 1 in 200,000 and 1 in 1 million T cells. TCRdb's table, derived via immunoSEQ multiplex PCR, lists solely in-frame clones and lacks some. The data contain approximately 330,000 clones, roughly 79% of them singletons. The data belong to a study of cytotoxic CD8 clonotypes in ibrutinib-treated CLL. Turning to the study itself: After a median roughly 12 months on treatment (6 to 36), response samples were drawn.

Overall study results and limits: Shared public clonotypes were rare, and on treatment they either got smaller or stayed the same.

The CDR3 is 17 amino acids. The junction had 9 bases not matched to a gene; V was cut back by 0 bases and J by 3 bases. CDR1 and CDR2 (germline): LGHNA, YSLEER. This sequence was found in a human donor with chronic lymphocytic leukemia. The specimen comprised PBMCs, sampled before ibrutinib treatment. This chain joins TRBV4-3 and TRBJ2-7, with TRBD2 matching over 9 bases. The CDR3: CASSQERHGLASYEQYF. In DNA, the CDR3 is TGCGCCAGCAGCCAAGAACGACACGGACTAGCGAGCTACGAGCAGTACTTC.